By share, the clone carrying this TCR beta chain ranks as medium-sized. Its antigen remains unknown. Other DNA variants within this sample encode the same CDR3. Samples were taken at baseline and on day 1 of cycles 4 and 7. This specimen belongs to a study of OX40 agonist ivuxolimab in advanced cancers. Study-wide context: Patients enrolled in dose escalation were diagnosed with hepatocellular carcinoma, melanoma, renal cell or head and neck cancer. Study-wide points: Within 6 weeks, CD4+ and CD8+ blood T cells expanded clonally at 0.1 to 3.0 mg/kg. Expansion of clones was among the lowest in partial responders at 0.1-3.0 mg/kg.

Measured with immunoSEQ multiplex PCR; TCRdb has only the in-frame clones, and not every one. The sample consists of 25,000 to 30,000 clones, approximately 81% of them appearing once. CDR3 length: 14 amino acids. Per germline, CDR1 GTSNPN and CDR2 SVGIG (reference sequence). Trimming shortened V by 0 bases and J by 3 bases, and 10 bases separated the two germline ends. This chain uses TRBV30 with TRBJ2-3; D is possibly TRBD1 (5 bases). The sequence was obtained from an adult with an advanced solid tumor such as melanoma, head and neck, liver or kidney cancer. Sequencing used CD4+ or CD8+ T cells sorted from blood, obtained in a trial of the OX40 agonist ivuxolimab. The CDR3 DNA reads TGTGCCTGGAGTGTGGCAGGGCGGACAGATACGCAGTATTTT. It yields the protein CAWSVAGRTDTQYF.